Presented here are 19 T cell receptor beta chains from one specimen sequenced in a study of radiotherapy plus CTLA-4 blockade in lung cancer. Generated by immunoSEQ multiplex PCR, the TCRdb table keeps only in-frame clones and is missing some. The data show over 14,000 clones, more than 70% seen once. The sequenced sample was peripheral blood, obtained from a patient treated with radiotherapy plus ipilimumab. The receptors here all came from a human donor with non-small cell lung cancer that progressed on radiotherapy plus ipilimumab. Some clones in this sample may be carry-over from other donors' samples.

The chain uses TRBV19 and TRBJ2-2, with 7 bases that match TRBD1. CDR1 LNHDA and CDR2 SQIVND come from the germline V gene (reference sequence). This CDR3 has 15 residues. Unmatched junction bases numbered 7, after V lost 4 bases and J lost 5 bases. In DNA form, the CDR3 reads TGTGCCAGTAGTAGCAACAGGGGATTGACCGGGGAGCTGTTTTTT. Translated, it gives CASSSNRGLTGELFF.

This clone was picked up a small number of times. The rearrangement uses TRBV2 and TRBJ2-7; possible D gene TRBD2, 7 bases. V gave up 8 bases and J gave up 2 bases, with 16 bases separating them. The CDR3 spans 14 residues. CDR1 is SNHLY and CDR2 is FYNNEI in the germline V gene. In DNA form, the CDR3 reads TGTGCCAGCTTAAGGGGGGGCTTTCCCTACGAGCAGTACTTC. Encoded protein: CASLRGGFPYEQYF.

The V gene is TRBV10-3, the J gene TRBJ2-7; D is perhaps TRBD2 (6 bases). The V end was cut by 3 bases, the J end by 3 bases, with 12 bases between. This CDR3 has 14 amino acids. From germline, CDR1 is ENHRY and CDR2 SYGVKD. CDR3 bases: TGTGCCATCAGTGAAAATAGCGGCAGCTACGAGCAGTACTTC. This codes for CAISENSGSYEQYF.

The table lists this clone with a count of one. This chain uses TRBV29-1 with TRBJ2-3; perhaps TRBD1 as D (6 bases). CDR3 length equals 16 residues. Trimming took 4 bases from V and 2 from J, leaving 19 bases between them. From germline, CDR1 is SQVTM and CDR2 ANQGSEA. The CDR3 loop is CSVVQGLGEITDTQYF. Written as DNA, the CDR3 is TGCAGCGTTGTACAGGGTTTGGGGGAAATCACAGATACGCAGTATTTT.

The V gene is TRBV5-1, the J gene TRBJ1-6; D gene uncertain. The germline CDR1 and CDR2 sequences are SGHRS and YFSETQ. The CDR3 covers 16 residues. V dropped 0 bases and J dropped 5 bases, with 12 bases sitting between them. In nucleotides, the CDR3 is TGCGCCAGCAGCTTGGCTTTCCAGGCACATAATTCACCCCTCCACTTT. Translation: CASSLAFQAHNSPLHF.

The chain carries TRBV27 and TRBJ1-1, with 7 nucleotides matching TRBD1. The length of the CDR3 is 14 residues. V was pared by 6 bases and J by 5 bases, with 9 bases of the junction left unmatched. Germline assignment: CDR1 MNHEY and CDR2 SMNVEV (reference sequence). Written as DNA, the CDR3 is TGTGCCAGCAGGAGAGGGGGCGCAGAGACTGAAGCTTTCTTT. It codes for CASRRGGAETEAFF.

The V call is TRBV7-2, the J call TRBJ2-7, with D possibly matching TRBD2 (6 bases). V lost 1 base, J lost 4 bases, and 11 bases lay in between. Germline V gene sequence: CDR1 SGHTA, CDR2 FQGNSA. CDR3 size: 14 residues. The CDR3 DNA is TGTGCCAGCAGCTTAGTCCCGGAGGGGTACGAGCAGTACTTC. This gives the protein CASSLVPEGYEQYF.

The rearrangement joins TRBV19 to TRBJ2-1; D is perhaps TRBD2 (6 bases). Germline CDR1 is LNHDA and CDR2 is SQIVND (reference sequence). V was pared by 6 bases and J by 6 bases, with 15 bases between. The CDR3 is 14 residues long. The CDR3 is CASRRQSGVNEQFF. The DNA for the CDR3 is TGTGCCAGTAGGAGACAGTCGGGAGTCAATGAGCAGTTCTTC.

The V and J genes are TRBV7-9 and TRBJ2-1; D remains ambiguous. CDR1 is SEHNR and CDR2 is FQNEAQ in the germline V gene (reference sequence). With 1 base removed from V and 5 bases from J, the gap between germline ends came to 9 bases. The CDR3 runs 14 residues. CDR3 sequence: CASSLGSLDNEQFF. The DNA for the CDR3 is TGTGCCAGCAGCTTAGGCAGTCTCGACAATGAGCAGTTCTTC.

The chain has TRBV14 and TRBJ2-5; 8 nucleotides align to TRBD2. CDR1 is SGHDN and CDR2 is FVKESK in the germline V gene. CDR3 length equals 17 residues. Trimming cost V 4 bases and J 4 bases; bases outside gene matches: 14. The CDR3 sequence: CASSRDPSGLVRETQYF. CDR3 sequence (DNA): TGTGCCAGCAGCCGCGACCCGTCGGGACTAGTGAGAGAGACCCAGTACTTC. Full variable domain (missing parts from reference TRBV14 and TRBJ2-5): EAGVTQFPSHSVIEKGQTVTLRCDPISGHDNLYWYRRVMGKEIKFLLHFVKESKQDESGMPNNRFLAERTGGTYSTLKVQPAELEDSGVYFCASSRDPSGLVRETQYFGPGTRLLVL.

J is TRBJ2-3 and V is TRBV5-3; D not resolved. TRBV5-3 is placed among ORFs of uncertain function. Trimming removed 3 bases from V and 7 bases from J, with 9 bases in between. This CDR3 region has 12 residues. Written as DNA, the CDR3 is TGTGCCAGAAGCTCCCTAAGATATACGCAGTATTTT. This translates into CARSSLRYTQYF.

Only a few counts were recorded for this clone. The chain couples TRBV18 to TRBJ1-2, with TRBD1 matching 11 bases. Per the germline V gene, CDR1 is KGHSH and CDR2 is LQKENI. The length of the CDR3 is 19 residues. V dropped 4 bases and J dropped 1; count of bases not matched to a gene: 14. CDR3 loop: CASSRSAGQGAPDNYGYTF. In DNA form, the CDR3 reads TGTGCCAGCTCACGGTCAGCCGGACAGGGGGCGCCGGATAACTATGGCTACACCTTC.

CDR3 loop: CASSWDRGNTEAFF. The CDR3, as DNA: TGCGCCAGCAGCTGGGACAGGGGGAACACTGAAGCTTTCTTT. J is TRBJ1-1 and V is TRBV5-1, with TRBD1 matching 10 bases. The CDR3 loop spans 14 amino acids. Germline V gene data show CDR1 as SGHRS and CDR2 as YFSETQ. V lost 3 bases and J lost 1; bases outside the gene matches: 0.

This sequence joins TRBV4-1 and TRBJ1-2; 11 nucleotides line up with TRBD1. After removal of 7 bases from V and 6 bases from J, the junction contained 16 bases not matched to a gene. The CDR3 runs 17 residues. Germline V gives CDR1 MGHRA, CDR2 YSYEKL. Written as DNA, the CDR3 is TGCGCCAGCACCTCGGGCCGGGACAGGGGGGCGAGGGATGGCTACACCTTC. Translation: CASTSGRDRGARDGYTF.

This clone was counted only a few times. The CDR3 DNA reads TGCGCCAGCAGCCAAGGAATCGGAGCGGTAACCTACGAGCAGTACTTC. Protein sequence: CASSQGIGAVTYEQYF. V gene TRBV4-3 combines with J gene TRBJ2-7; D perhaps matches TRBD2 (5 bases). CDR3 length: 16 residues. The germline CDR1 and CDR2 sequences are LGHNA and YSLEER. Trimming stripped 1 base from V and 2 bases from J, with 15 bases between.

The chain combines TRBV5-6 with TRBJ2-7, with 7 bases that match TRBD2. The CDR3 runs 13 residues. Germline assignment: CDR1 SGHDT and CDR2 YYEEEE. V dropped 6 bases and J dropped 3; count of bases not matched to a gene: 6. DNA for the CDR3: TGTGCCAGCAACCAATGGGGGGGCTACGAGCAGTACTTC. This encodes CASNQWGGYEQYF.

The gene calls are TRBV27 and TRBJ2-6; a weak D match, TRBD1 (6 bases). Germline CDR1 MNHEY, CDR2 SMNVEV (reference sequence). V gave up 6 bases and J gave up 0 bases, with 18 bases separating them. There are 18 residues in the CDR3. CDR3 DNA: TGTGCCAGCAGCTTCGTAGGGGGATCCCTCTCTGGGGCCAACGTCCTGACTTTC. It is translated as CASSFVGGSLSGANVLTF.

This clone was found once. The V gene is TRBV5-1, the J gene TRBJ1-6; a weak D match, TRBD1 (6 bases). Germline values: CDR1 SGHRS, CDR2 YFSETQ. CDR3 length equals 20 residues. Trimming pared 0 bases from V and 8 bases from J, leaving 27 bases between. The DNA for the CDR3 is TGCGCCAGCAGCTTGGGGACCCGCGGCAGGAGCCAGGGGTTCCATTCACCCCTCCACTTT. As protein: CASSLGTRGRSQGFHSPLHF.

V and J are TRBV29-1 and TRBJ2-1; 13 bases align to TRBD2. The CDR3 is 16 residues long. With V trimmed by 5 bases and J by 4 bases, 8 bases remained unmatched. Looked up from germline, CDR1 is SQVTM and CDR2 is ANQGSEA. CDR3 bases: TGCAGCGTTCCACCGACTAGCGGGGGGCTTTACAATGAGCAGTTCTTC. It codes for CSVPPTSGGLYNEQFF.